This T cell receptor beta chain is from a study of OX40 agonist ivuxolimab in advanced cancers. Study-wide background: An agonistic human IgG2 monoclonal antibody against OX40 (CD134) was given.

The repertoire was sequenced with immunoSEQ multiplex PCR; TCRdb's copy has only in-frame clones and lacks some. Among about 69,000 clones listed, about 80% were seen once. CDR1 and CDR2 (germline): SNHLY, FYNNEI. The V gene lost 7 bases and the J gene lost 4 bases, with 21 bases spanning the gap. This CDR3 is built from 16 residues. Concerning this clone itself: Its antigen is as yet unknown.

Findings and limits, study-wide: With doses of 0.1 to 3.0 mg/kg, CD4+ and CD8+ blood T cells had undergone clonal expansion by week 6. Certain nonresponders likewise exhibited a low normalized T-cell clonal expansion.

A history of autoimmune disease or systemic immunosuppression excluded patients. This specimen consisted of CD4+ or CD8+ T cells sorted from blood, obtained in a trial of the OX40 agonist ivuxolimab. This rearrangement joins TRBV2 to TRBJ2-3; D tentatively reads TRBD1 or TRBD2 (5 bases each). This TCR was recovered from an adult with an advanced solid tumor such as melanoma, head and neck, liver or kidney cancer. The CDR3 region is CASNLGVTSTADTQYF. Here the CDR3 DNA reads TGTGCCAGCAACTTGGGGGTTACCAGCACAGCAGATACGCAGTATTTT. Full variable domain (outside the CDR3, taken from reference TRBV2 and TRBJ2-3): EPEVTQTPSHQVTQMGQEVILRCVPISNHLYFYWYRQILGQKVEFLVSFYNNEISEKSEIFDDQFSVERPDGSNFTLKIRSTKLEDSAMYFCASNLGVTSTADTQYFGPGTRLTVL.